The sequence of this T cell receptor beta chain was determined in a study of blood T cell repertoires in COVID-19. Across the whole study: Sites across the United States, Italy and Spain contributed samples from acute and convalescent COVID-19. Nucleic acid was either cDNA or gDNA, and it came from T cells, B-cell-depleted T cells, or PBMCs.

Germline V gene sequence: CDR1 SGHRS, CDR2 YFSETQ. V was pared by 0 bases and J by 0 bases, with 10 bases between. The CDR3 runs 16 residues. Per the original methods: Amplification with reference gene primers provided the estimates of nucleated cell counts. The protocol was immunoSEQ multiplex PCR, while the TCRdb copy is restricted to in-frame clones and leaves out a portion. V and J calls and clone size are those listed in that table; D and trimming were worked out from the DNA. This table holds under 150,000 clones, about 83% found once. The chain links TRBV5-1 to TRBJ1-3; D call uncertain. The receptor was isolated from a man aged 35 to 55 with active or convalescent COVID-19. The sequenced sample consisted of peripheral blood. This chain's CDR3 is CASSLGSDYSGNTIYF. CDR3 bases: TGCGCCAGCAGCTTGGGGAGCGACTACTCTGGAAACACCATATATTTT.